These T cell receptor beta chains were read from a single sample in a study of blood T cell repertoires in COVID-19. Clones were read by immunoSEQ multiplex PCR, and TCRdb kept only the in-frame ones, dropping some. Of roughly 200,000 clones detected, 90% appear once; the ten largest clones hold about 0.59%. Sequencing used peripheral blood. The receptors come from a man over 45 with acute or convalescent COVID-19. The CDR3 runs from the conserved cysteine through the conserved F or W. The D gene is left open where the match is weak. Clone size, where shown, is once, few, many, or a class for clones that have expanded.

>TRBV5-5|TRBJ2-5|TRBD2|NA
TGTGCCAGCAGCTTGGAGAACGGGGGGTCACCTTCGCAAGAGACCCAGTACTTC
CASSLENGGSPSQETQYF
>TRBV2|TRBJ1-5|TRBD1|few
TGTGCCAGCAGTTGGACAGGGGGCCGTCAGCCCCAGCATTTT
CASSWTGGRQPQHF
>TRBV6-4|TRBJ2-1|NA|NA
TGTGCCAGCAGTGCAGATGAAAACTCCTACAATGAGCAGTTCTTC
CASSADENSYNEQFF
>TRBV6-1|TRBJ1-2|NA|once
TGTGCCAGCAGTGAGACATATGACTATGGCTACACCTTC
CASSETYDYGYTF
>TRBV6-5|TRBJ2-1|TRBD2|once
TGTGCCAGCATAATAGCGGGATCGCCCTACAATGAGCAGTTCTTC
CASIIAGSPYNEQFF
>TRBV28|TRBJ2-3|NA|NA
TGTGCCAGCAGTTTCTACAGACCTAGCACAGATACGCAGTATTTT
CASSFYRPSTDTQYF
>TRBV28|TRBJ1-5|TRBD1|NA
TGTGCCAGCAGTTTGTATAGGGGGCTTAATCAGCCCCAGCATTTT
CASSLYRGLNQPQHF
>TRBV5-1|TRBJ2-5|NA|NA
TGCGCCAGCAGCTTGGGCCGTGGATCGGGGGAGACCCAGTACTTC
CASSLGRGSGETQYF
>TRBV6-5|TRBJ1-1|NA|NA
TGTGCCAGCACCCCAGCTTGGGGGCAAGAAGCTTTCTTT
CASTPAWGQEAFF
>TRBV7-9|TRBJ2-5|NA|once
TGTGCCAGCAGCTTACTCCTACTGAAAGAAACCCAGTACTTC
CASSLLLLKETQYF
>TRBV2|TRBJ2-1|NA|NA
TGTGCCAGCAAGAGCGGCTCCTACAATGAGCAGTTCTTC
CASKSGSYNEQFF
>TRBV28|TRBJ1-5|TRBD1|NA
TGTGCCAGCAGCCCCGGACAGGCCCGTAATCAGCCCCAGCATTTT
CASSPGQARNQPQHF
>TRBV11-2|TRBJ2-7|TRBD1|NA
TGTGCCAGCAGACGACAGGGGGGTGCCCTTGGGGACGAGCAGTACTTC
CASRRQGGALGDEQYF
>TRBV7-3|TRBJ2-1|TRBD2|NA
TGTGCCAGCAGCTTGGCTAGCGGGAGGGTTATGGAGCAGTTCTTC
CASSLASGRVMEQFF
>TRBV6-4|TRBJ1-1|TRBD1|NA
TGTGCCATCGTGATATTGGGGAGGATCGGGACAGGGAGTGGTAGGACTGAAGCTTTCTTT
CAIVILGRIGTGSGRTEAFF
>TRBV28|TRBJ2-5|TRBD2|NA
TGTGCCAGCAGTCTAATAACTAGCGGAGAGACCCAGTACTTC
CASSLITSGETQYF
>TRBV19|TRBJ1-1|NA|NA
TGTGCCAGTAGTATGGACGGGGGGGGTGGCACTGAAGCTTTCTTT
CASSMDGGGGTEAFF
>TRBV18|TRBJ1-1|TRBD1|NA
TGTGCCACCGCACCCGCAGGGGGTACTGAAGCTTTCTTT
CATAPAGGTEAFF
>TRBV5-1|TRBJ2-2|TRBD1|NA
TGCGCCAGCAGCTCACGGACAGGGGGTAACACCGGGGAGCTGTTTTTT
CASSSRTGGNTGELFF
>TRBV27|TRBJ2-2|NA|NA
TGTGCCAGTGGAGACTCTGTTGCAGGGGGGACCGGGGAGCTGTTTTTT
CASGDSVAGGTGELFF
>TRBV9|TRBJ1-4|TRBD1|NA
TGTGCCAGCAGCGCTCGACAGGGTTCAACTAATGAAAAACTGTTTTTT
CASSARQGSTNEKLFF
>TRBV4-3|TRBJ1-6|NA|NA
TGCGCCAGCAGCCAAGATTATCCAGGGCGGAATTCACCCCTCCACTTT
CASSQDYPGRNSPLHF
>TRBV29-1|TRBJ2-3|NA|NA
TGCAGCGTTGTGTTTCCGACAGAACCCTTTCGAGTAATCACAGATACGCAGTATTTT
CSVVFPTEPFRVITDTQYF
>TRBV29-1|TRBJ2-6|NA|NA
TGCAGCGTTGTAGGGGGATCCGGGGCCAACGTCCTGACTTTC
CSVVGGSGANVLTF
>TRBV27|TRBJ1-2|TRBD1|NA
TGTGCCAGCAGTATAGAGACAGGGTTGGGGTATGGCTACACCTTC
CASSIETGLGYGYTF
>TRBV14|TRBJ2-4|NA|NA
TGTGCCAGCAGCCAGAGAGGGCAGATCCATAGTCAGTACTTC
CASSQRGQIHSQYF
>TRBV13|TRBJ1-1|NA|NA
TGTGCCAGCAGCCTTCCCAGACGGGGTGGTGAAGCTTTCTTT
CASSLPRRGGEAFF
>TRBV24-1|TRBJ2-3|NA|few
TGTGCCACCAGTGATTCTGCGGGAAATACGCAGTATTTT
CATSDSAGNTQYF
>TRBV7-9|TRBJ1-3|TRBD1|NA
TGTGCCAGCAGCCCCTCGGACAGGACCTCTGGAAACACCATATATTTT
CASSPSDRTSGNTIYF
>TRBV28|TRBJ1-2|NA|NA
NA
CASSFLAVTNYGYTF
>TRBV24-1|TRBJ2-1|TRBD2|NA
TGTGCCACCAGTGTAAGCGGGGCTGACTACAATGAGCAGTTCTTC
CATSVSGADYNEQFF
>TRBV15|TRBJ2-5|TRBD1|NA
TGTGCCACCAGCAGACCAACAGGGGCCCACGAGACCCAGTACTTC
CATSRPTGAHETQYF
>TRBV6-4|TRBJ1-6|TRBD1|NA
TGTGCCAGCAGCCCGGACAGGTCCTATTCACCCCTCCACTTT
CASSPDRSYSPLHF
>TRBV27|TRBJ2-1|NA|NA
TGTGCCAGCAGCCCAAATTTAGACTACAATGAGCAGTTCTTC
CASSPNLDYNEQFF
>TRBV29-1|TRBJ2-1|TRBD1|NA
TGCAGCGTTGAAGATCACGGGGACAGGAAGGCTTTGGATGAGCAGTTCTTC
CSVEDHGDRKALDEQFF
>TRBV6-5|TRBJ1-5|TRBD1|NA
TGTGCCAGCAGTCGCGGGACAGGCCCAAATCAGCCCCAGCATTTT
CASSRGTGPNQPQHF
>TRBV3-1/TRBV3-2|TRBJ1-5|NA|once
TGTGCCAGCAGCCAAGACCTAACCAATCAGCCCCAGCATTTT
CASSQDLTNQPQHF
>TRBV28|TRBJ2-7|TRBD2|NA
TGTGCCAGCAGTGAAGGGGGACTAGCGAACGAGCAGTACTTC
CASSEGGLANEQYF
>TRBV4-1|TRBJ2-3|TRBD2|NA
TGCGCCAGCAGGGGACTAGCAGGCACAGATACGCAGTATTTT
CASRGLAGTDTQYF
>TRBV28|TRBJ2-7|NA|NA
TGTGCCAGCAGTTTAGGGGAGATCTACGAGCAGTACTTC
CASSLGEIYEQYF
>TRBV4-1|TRBJ1-1|TRBD1|NA
TGCGCCAGCAGCCACACTCTAGGGACAGGGAGGGCGAACACTGAAGCTTTCTTT
CASSHTLGTGRANTEAFF
>TRBV9|TRBJ2-7|TRBD1|NA
TGTGCCAGCAGCGATCCGGGACAGGGGTACGAGCAGTACTTC
CASSDPGQGYEQYF
>TRBV10-3|TRBJ1-5|NA|NA
TGTGCCTCAGGTAAAGATAGCAATCAGCCCCAGCATTTT
CASGKDSNQPQHF
>TRBV6-6|TRBJ1-2|NA|NA
TGTGCCAGCAGCCGTGACATTGTGTATGGCTACACCTTC
CASSRDIVYGYTF
>TRBV11-2|TRBJ1-2|NA|NA
TGTGCCAGCAGCTACCGGGACACCCACTATGGCTACACCTTC
CASSYRDTHYGYTF
>TRBV15|TRBJ2-7|NA|NA
TGTGCCACCAGCAGAGAAAGAGCCTACGAGCAGTACTTC
CATSRERAYEQYF
>TRBV28|TRBJ2-5|TRBD2|NA
TGTGCCAGCAGCCTCGGTAGGACTAGCTATTTCCAAGAGACCCAGTACTTC
CASSLGRTSYFQETQYF
>TRBV7-8|TRBJ2-7|TRBD2|NA
TGTGCCAGCAGTCCTACTAGCGGGACTCCCTACGAGCAGTACTTC
CASSPTSGTPYEQYF
>TRBV9|TRBJ2-1|NA|NA
TGTGCCAGCAGCGAGGGGTCTCGGGGGTTGCATGAGCAGTTCTTC
CASSEGSRGLHEQFF
>TRBV29-1|TRBJ1-1|NA|once
TGCAGCGTTGGGGGGGGTAACACTGAAGCTTTCTTT
CSVGGGNTEAFF
>TRBV4-1|TRBJ1-1|NA|once
TGCGCCAGCAGCCAAGCCCGACAAAGGACTGAAGCTTTCTTT
CASSQARQRTEAFF
>TRBV5-6|TRBJ2-3|NA|NA
TGTGCCAGCACCCAGGGTAGAGAGACGCAGTATTTT
CASTQGRETQYF
>TRBV28|TRBJ1-1|NA|few
TGTGCCAGCAGTAGAGCGGGACACCACTTCTTT
CASSRAGHHFF
>TRBV30|TRBJ2-1|TRBD1|NA
TGTGCCTGGGGGGACAGGGGATTAGGCAATGAGCAGTTCTTC
CAWGDRGLGNEQFF
>TRBV19|TRBJ1-2|NA|NA
TGTGCCAGTAGTTCCTTAAGGGGCCGCTATGGCTACACCTTC
CASSSLRGRYGYTF
>TRBV7-3|TRBJ2-1|NA|NA
TGTGCCAGCAGCTTCGGGACCGCGGGAACGAAAAGCTCCTACAATGAGCAGTTCTTC
CASSFGTAGTKSSYNEQFF
>TRBV19|TRBJ2-2|TRBD2|NA
TGTGCCAGTGGACCCGGGACTAGCGGGAGCCCCGGGGAGCTGTTTTTT
CASGPGTSGSPGELFF
>TRBV4-1|TRBJ1-5|TRBD1|NA
TGCGCCAGCAGCCATAACAGGGGGAACAATCAGCCCCAGCATTTT
CASSHNRGNNQPQHF
>TRBV6-5|TRBJ1-1|TRBD1|NA
TGTGCCAGCAGTTACCGTGACAGGGGGAACACTGAAGCTTTCTTT
CASSYRDRGNTEAFF
>TRBV18|TRBJ2-3|TRBD2|NA
TGTGCCAGCTCACCCGGGACTAGCGGGACAGATACGCAGTATTTT
CASSPGTSGTDTQYF